The T cell receptor (beta chain) under discussion was sequenced for a study of cytomegalovirus exposure and HLA in healthy donors. Study-wide results and caveats: Among TCR sequences, most were rare, though some public TCRs appeared in many donors. There were reportedly fewer N-insertions in an Asian-associated ancestry cluster than the roughly 670-donor mean, in a later analysis. Immune exposure information available was restricted to CMV serostatus. According to reports, the classifier identified cytomegalovirus status with high specificity and sensitivity.

On this clone: The antigen is unknown.

The study ran its PCR with 60 Vbeta and 13 Jbeta primers. Profiling relied on immunoSEQ multiplex PCR, and the TCRdb table lists in-frame clones only, not all of them. Of 110,000 to 150,000 clones listed, around 73% were seen once; the top ten hold 1.5% to 2%. The source is a female donor in good health and CMV-seronegative. The sequenced sample was PBMCs.

In nucleotides, the CDR3 is TGCGCCAGCAGCTTGTTCGGGGGAGACACAGATACGCAGTATTTT. It encodes CASSLFGGDTDTQYF. The V and J genes are TRBV5-1 and TRBJ2-3; TRBD2 might be the D (6 bases). Per the germline V gene, CDR1 is SGHRS and CDR2 is YFSETQ. V was trimmed by 1 base and J by 2 bases, leaving 11 bases between them. The CDR3 has 15 amino acids.